The clone carrying this T cell receptor (beta chain) was seen once. Its antigen is not known. The data were taken from a study of cytomegalovirus exposure and HLA in healthy donors. Points from the study as a whole: The authors later found TCR association rates varying by HLA locus, with DRB1 most and HLA-C fewest.

Primers included in the PCR were 60 Vbeta and 13 Jbeta primers. In the authors' methods: It was a later analysis that counted some 80 million unique TCR beta chains, of which approximately 11 million were shared. Assay used: immunoSEQ multiplex PCR; TCRdb lists only in-frame clones, some missing. D and trimming were read from the DNA, whereas the V and J calls and clone size are those reported in that table. The repertoire holds approximately 90,000 clones, with 60% to 85% as singletons. Though probably carrying unrecorded immune exposures, donors were nominally healthy at sampling. The sequenced sample was PBMCs. The TCR sequence derives from a boy aged 5-17 years in good health and CMV-seronegative.

CDR3 sequence reads: CASSEEGGQPQHF. CDR3 nucleotide sequence: TGTGCCAGCAGCGAAGAAGGCGGACAGCCCCAGCATTTT. This sequence joins TRBV9 and TRBJ1-5, with unresolved D. CDR3 length equals 13 residues. In germline, CDR1 is SGDLS, CDR2 YYNGEE. With 3 bases removed from V and 7 bases from J, the gap between germline ends came to 11 bases.